This passage covers 22 T cell receptor beta chains from one sample sequenced in a study of blood T cell repertoires in COVID-19. Generated by immunoSEQ multiplex PCR, the TCRdb table keeps only in-frame clones and is missing some. Of about 200,000 clones in the sample, approximately 91% were seen once. The sample consisted of peripheral blood. The receptors come from a man younger than 35 with active or convalescent COVID-19.

This rearrangement joins TRBV24-1 to TRBJ1-2; 9 nucleotides agree with TRBD1. V lost 4 bases and J lost 5; bases outside the gene matches: 7. This CDR3 contains 15 residues. Per germline, CDR1 KGHDR and CDR2 SFDVKD. CDR3 sequence (DNA): TGTGCCACCAGTGACCCCAACAGGGGGCGATATGGCTACACCTTC. It yields the protein CATSDPNRGRYGYTF.

V is TRBV2 and J is TRBJ2-7, with TRBD2 identical over 13 bases. The CDR3 runs to 15 residues. Germline V lookup: CDR1 SNHLY, CDR2 FYNNEI. The ends lost 6 bases at V and 7 bases at J; junction bases unmatched: 9. CDR3 nucleotides: TGTGCCAGCAGACCCGGACTAGCGGGAGAGAGGGAGCAGTACTTC. Residues: CASRPGLAGEREQYF.

The chain carries TRBV5-1 and TRBJ2-3; TRBD1 might be the D (6 bases). The V gene lost 4 bases and the J gene lost 2 bases, with 14 bases spanning the gap. The V gene's germline CDR1 is SGHRS and CDR2 YFSETQ. This CDR3 contains 15 residues. The CDR3 loop is CASSQQGYATDTQYF. CDR3 nucleotide sequence: TGCGCCAGCAGCCAACAGGGATATGCCACAGATACGCAGTATTTT.

This chain's CDR3 is CASSSRSGPYGYTF. In nucleotides, the CDR3 is TGTGCCAGCAGCTCACGATCAGGGCCCTATGGCTACACCTTC. The V gene is TRBV5-8, the J gene TRBJ1-2, with D possibly being TRBD1 (5 bases). The CDR3 contains 14 residues. CDR1 is SGHTS and CDR2 is YDEGEE in the germline V gene. Trimming took off 3 bases at V and 4 bases at J, with 13 bases between the two ends.

V usage is TRBV27 and J usage is TRBJ2-7, with D maybe TRBD2 (6 bases). The germline V and J ends were trimmed by 5 bases and 6 bases, with 26 bases remaining between them. The CDR3 runs to 17 residues. CDR1 and CDR2 (germline): MNHEY, SMNVEV (reference sequence). Written as DNA, the CDR3 is TGTGCCAGCAGTCAACTCCTACCGACTAGTACCTTAGCCGAGCAGTACTTC. Translation gives CASSQLLPTSTLAEQYF.

This rearrangement joins TRBV7-3 to TRBJ2-5; 7 bases match TRBD2. The CDR3 runs to 16 residues. After removal of 1 base from V and 2 bases from J, the junction contained 7 bases not matched to a gene. Germline loops: CDR1 SGHTA, CDR2 FQGTGA. The CDR3 loop is CASSLIGGGDQETQYF. CDR3 nucleotides: TGTGCCAGCAGCTTAATTGGGGGAGGGGATCAAGAGACCCAGTACTTC. Combining the CDR3 with reference TRBV7-3 and TRBJ2-5 gives the whole variable domain GAGVSQTPSNKVTEKGKYVELRCDPISGHTALYWYRQSLGQGPEFLIYFQGTGAADDSGLPNDRFFAVRPEGSVSTLKIQRTERGDSAVYLCASSLIGGGDQETQYFGPGTRLLVL.

This sequence joins TRBV15 and TRBJ1-2, with TRBD1 as a possible D gene (5 bases). Between the trimmed V and J ends, which lost 2 bases and 5 bases, there was a span of 12 bases. Germline V CDR1 and CDR2: LNHNV, YYDKDF (reference sequence). This CDR3 is built from 14 residues. The CDR3 is CATSRLGGGYGYTF. Written as DNA, the CDR3 is TGTGCCACCAGCAGACTTGGGGGAGGTTATGGCTACACCTTC.

A single count supports this clone. V usage is TRBV7-8 and J usage is TRBJ2-1; 11 bases agree with TRBD2. V lost 0 bases and J lost 5; bases outside the gene matches: 3. This CDR3 contains 16 residues. Looked up from germline, CDR1 is SGHVS and CDR2 is FQNEAQ. Here the CDR3 reads CASSLALAGGNNEQFF. The CDR3 DNA is TGTGCCAGCAGCTTAGCCCTAGCGGGAGGAAACAATGAGCAGTTCTTC.

The chain carries TRBV2 and TRBJ2-5; D may be TRBD2 (5 bases). Trimming took off 8 bases at V and 2 bases at J, with 18 bases between the two ends. This CDR3 region has 15 residues. Germline V gene lookup returns CDR1 SNHLY and CDR2 FYNNEI. Here the CDR3 reads CASHPERTVQETQYF. In DNA, the CDR3 is TGTGCCAGCCACCCTGAGCGGACGGTACAAGAGACCCAGTACTTC.

This clone has just one count. J is TRBJ2-7 and V is TRBV5-1; 8 nucleotides agree with TRBD1. The CDR3 is made up of 14 amino acids. V was clipped by 3 bases and J by 2 bases; unmatched bases: 4. From germline, CDR1 is SGHRS and CDR2 YFSETQ. Here the CDR3 DNA reads TGCGCCAGCAGCTCGGGACAGGACCCCTACGAGCAGTACTTC. The encoded protein is CASSSGQDPYEQYF.

The chain combines TRBV5-1 with TRBJ2-1; 8 bases agree with TRBD1. CDR3 length: 15 residues. The trim removed 4 bases at V and 2 bases at J, leaving 5 bases unmatched. CDR1 SGHRS and CDR2 YFSETQ come from the germline V gene. CDR3 sequence reads: CASSGRDRPYNEQFF. CDR3 coding DNA: TGCGCCAGCAGCGGCCGGGACAGGCCCTACAATGAGCAGTTCTTC.

V and J are TRBV13 and TRBJ1-2; TRBD1 is a possible D gene (5 bases). Between the trimmed V and J ends, which lost 5 bases and 7 bases, there was a span of 20 bases. Germline values: CDR1 PRHDT, CDR2 FYEKMQ (reference sequence). CDR3 size: 15 residues. The CDR3 region has the DNA TGTGCCAGCAGCCCATCTCTCAGGGATCCCTCTGGCTACACCTTC. Translation gives CASSPSLRDPSGYTF. Full variable domain (rest looked up from reference TRBV13 and TRBJ1-2): AAGVIQSPRHLIKEKRETATLKCYPIPRHDTVYWYQQGPGQDPQFLISFYEKMQSDKGSIPDRFSAQQFSDYHSELNMSSLELGDSALYFCASSPSLRDPSGYTFGSGTRLTVV.

V is TRBV12-3 or TRBV12-4 and J is TRBJ1-1; D remains ambiguous. Trimming left V 6 bases short and J 6 bases short, with 14 bases between. The CDR3 contains 13 residues. The CDR3 reads CASSQAQRAEAFF. The CDR3 region has the DNA TGTGCCAGCAGCCAGGCCCAGAGGGCTGAAGCTTTCTTT.

The rearrangement joins TRBV11-2 to TRBJ2-3, with D possibly TRBD2 on 6 matching bases. Between the trimmed V and J ends, which lost 1 base and 4 bases, there was a span of 9 bases. The CDR3 totals 14 residues. Per germline, CDR1 SGHAT and CDR2 FQNNGV. The CDR3 region is CASSLASGADTQYF. The DNA for the CDR3 is TGTGCCAGCAGCTTAGCGTCGGGGGCAGATACGCAGTATTTT. The full variable domain, its missing parts supplied by reference TRBV11-2 and TRBJ2-3, is EAGVAQSPRYKIIEKRQSVAFWCNPISGHATLYWYQQILGQGPKLLIQFQNNGVVDDSQLPKDRFSAERLKGVDSTLKIQPAKLEDSAVYLCASSLASGADTQYFGPGTRLTVL.

This chain links TRBV6-5 with TRBJ1-3, with a tentative D call TRBD1 (6 bases). The V gene's germline CDR1 is MNHEY and CDR2 SVGAGI. CDR3 length equals 14 residues. Deletions cut 6 bases from V and 8 bases from J, with 17 bases between. The CDR3 DNA sequence: TGTGCCAGCAGGGACGGGGGGCGTTGGGACACCATATATTTT. It translates to CASRDGGRWDTIYF.

The CDR3 sequence: CASSLGSGGAASEQFF. CDR3 nucleotides: TGCGCCAGCAGCTTGGGTAGCGGGGGGGCCGCTAGTGAGCAGTTCTTC. The J gene is TRBJ2-1, the V gene TRBV5-1; TRBD2 matches at 11 bases. This CDR3 spans 16 amino acids. Germline V gives CDR1 SGHRS, CDR2 YFSETQ. V was pared by 0 bases and J by 9 bases, with 8 bases of the junction left unmatched.

V usage is TRBV6-2 or TRBV6-3 and J usage is TRBJ2-5, with 7 nucleotides matching TRBD2. The CDR3 covers 15 residues. Germline lookup yields CDR1 MNHEY and CDR2 SVGEGT. V lost 1 base to trimming and J lost 2 bases; unmatched junction nucleotides: 4. CDR3 nucleotide sequence: TGTGCCAGCAGTTACTTTGGGGGAGGGCAAGAGACCCAGTACTTC. Translating gives CASSYFGGGQETQYF.

V gene TRBV30 combines with J gene TRBJ2-1; 10 bases are a match to TRBD2. Germline V CDR1 and CDR2: GTSNPN, SVGIG (reference sequence). The CDR3 is 15 residues long. Unmatched junction bases numbered 7, after V lost 0 bases and J lost 8 bases. The CDR3 region has the DNA TGTGCCTGGAGTGTACTAGCGGGATCTTTGGATGAGCAGTTCTTC. It translates to CAWSVLAGSLDEQFF.

The chain employs TRBV9 and TRBJ2-1; 7 bases align to TRBD2. After removal of 1 base from V and 5 bases from J, the junction contained 6 bases not matched to a gene. Per germline, CDR1 SGDLS and CDR2 YYNGEE. The CDR3 has 15 residues. This CDR3 is CASSVSLAAHNEQFF. CDR3 DNA sequence: TGTGCCAGCAGCGTATCTCTAGCGGCCCACAATGAGCAGTTCTTC.

The chain recombines TRBV5-4 with TRBJ1-2; D is ambiguous. This CDR3 region has 15 residues. The ends were cut back, 0 bases at V and 5 bases at J, with 14 bases in the middle. The germline V gene encodes CDR1 SGHNT and CDR2 YYREEE (reference sequence). CDR3 DNA: TGTGCCAGCAGCTTGGAGGTGCCGGGGAGATATGGCTACACCTTC. Amino acids: CASSLEVPGRYGYTF. The whole variable domain, remainder taken from reference TRBV5-4 and TRBJ1-2, is ETGVTQSPTHLIKTRGQQVTLRCSSQSGHNTVSWYQQALGQGPQFIFQYYREEENGRGNFPPRFSGLQFPNYSSELNVNALELDDSALYLCASSLEVPGRYGYTFGSGTRLTVV.

This sequence joins TRBV14 and TRBJ2-3; 7 positions match TRBD1. The CDR3 has 17 amino acids. V was pared by 1 base and J by 1 base, with 8 bases of the junction left unmatched. Per the germline V gene, CDR1 is SGHDN and CDR2 is FVKESK. CDR3 nucleotide sequence: TGTGCCAGCAGCCAAGTTTTTAGGGGGCAAGGCACAGATACGCAGTATTTT. This sequence encodes CASSQVFRGQGTDTQYF.

The V call is TRBV19, the J call TRBJ1-5; the D gene is possibly TRBD1 (5 bases). V was cut by 2 bases and J by 2 bases, with 13 bases left in between. This CDR3 comprises 16 residues. The germline CDR1 and CDR2 sequences are LNHDA and SQIVND (reference sequence). In nucleotides, the CDR3 is TGTGCCAGTAGTATATTTGGGCAGGGCGGCAATCAGCCCCAGCATTTT. Protein product: CASSIFGQGGNQPQHF.